The present T cell receptor (beta chain) was sequenced within a study of T cell responses to AZD1222 COVID-19 vaccine. General observations from the study: Spike-specific TCRs gained breadth and depth after people received two AZD1222 doses. None of the repertoires were sampled until the peak T cell response had passed. Clonal diversity may have been underestimated, and the donors were mostly white British, with more females than males.

As regards this clone: As yet, its antigen is unknown.

The germline V gene encodes CDR1 LNHNV and CDR2 YYDKDF (reference sequence). The CDR3 has 19 residues. V was trimmed by 8 bases and J by 0 bases, leaving 26 bases between them. Sequencing used immunoSEQ multiplex PCR; TCRdb keeps in-frame clones, though not all of them. The table has under 150,000 clones, 92% seen once. Sample: peripheral blood, taken on day 0 of AZD1222 vaccination. The rearrangement joins TRBV15 to TRBJ1-3; TRBD1 might be the D (6 bases). The TCR was taken from an adult in good health. The CDR3 bases are TGTGCCACCCGCGGGACGGGGGGAATTGCAGGGGACTCTGGAAACACCATATATTTT. Translating gives CATRGTGGIAGDSGNTIYF.